These T cell receptor beta chains were read from a single sample in a study of T cells in Graves' hyperthyroidism and ophthalmopathy. TCRdb recomputed calls from the multiplex PCR reads with MiXCR, one row per CDR3 protein. The table has more than 500,000 distinct CDR3 sequences, 12% to 15% seen once. The source material was blood. These receptors came from a woman in her forties with Graves' hyperthyroidism. Both conserved end residues are part of each CDR3. D genes are given only for firm matches. Only some rows state a clone size, as once, few, many or a class for expanded clones.

>many|-|TRBV7-9|TRBJ2-5
CAGERLQETQYF
TGTGCCGGGGAGAGGCTCCAAGAGACCCAGTACTTC
>many|TRBD2|TRBV12-3/TRBV12-4|TRBJ2-5
CASTRAGAQETQYF
TGTGCCAGCACCAGAGCGGGGGCGCAAGAGACCCAGTACTTC
>many|-|TRBV12-3/TRBV12-4|TRBJ2-7
CASSFIGYEQYF
TGTGCCAGCAGTTTCATCGGCTACGAGCAGTACTTC
>many|TRBD2|TRBV19|TRBJ2-1
CASSRMGLGGAEQFF
TGTGCCAGTAGCAGGATGGGACTAGGAGGGGCTGAGCAGTTCTTC
>many|TRBD2|TRBV5-1|TRBJ2-3
CASSQGLAEDTQYF
TGCGCCAGCAGCCAGGGACTAGCAGAGGATACGCAGTATTTT
>few|TRBD2|TRBV5-1|TRBJ2-1
CASSQPTSGSSYNEQFF
TGCGCCAGCAGCCAACCTACTAGCGGGAGCTCCTACAATGAGCAGTTCTTC
>few|TRBD1|TRBV10-1|TRBJ2-2
CASSGDRRVNTGELFF
TGCGCCAGCAGTGGGGACAGGAGAGTTAACACCGGGGAGCTGTTTTTT
>many|TRBD1|TRBV11-3|TRBJ2-2
CASSPYLGQGASGELFF
TGTGCCAGCAGCCCTTACTTGGGACAGGGGGCGTCCGGGGAGCTGTTTTTT
>many|TRBD1|TRBV28|TRBJ1-2
CASSLLLGTGDGYTF
TGTGCCAGCAGTTTATTGCTAGGGACAGGGGATGGCTACACCTTC
>few|-|TRBV4-1|TRBJ1-1
CASSHPRDKILNTEAFF
TGCGCCAGCAGCCACCCCCGGGACAAGATACTGAACACTGAAGCTTTCTTT
>-|-|TRBV9|TRBJ2-7
CASSVDAQGGSTYEQYF
TGTGCCAGCAGCGTAGACGCTCAGGGTGGGAGTACCTACGAGCAGTACTTC
>-|-|TRBV6-1|TRBJ1-4
CASSELFATNEKLFF
TGTGCCAGCAGCGAGCTGTTTGCAACTAATGAAAAACTGTTTTTT
>-|TRBD1|TRBV7-9|TRBJ2-1
CASSVTTGGNEQFF
TGTGCCAGCAGCGTAACGACAGGGGGCAATGAGCAGTTCTTC
>many|-|TRBV2|TRBJ1-1
CASSVFNTEAFF
TGTGCCAGCAGTGTCTTCAACACTGAAGCTTTCTTT
>many|-|TRBV2|TRBJ2-4
CASSEEAKNIQYF
TGTGCCAGCAGCGAGGAAGCCAAAAACATTCAGTACTTC
>many|-|TRBV5-1|TRBJ1-2
CASSVGTADGYTF
TGCGCCAGCAGCGTCGGGACTGCCGATGGCTACACCTTC
>few|TRBD1|TRBV7-8|TRBJ1-6
CASSPRLGDRGSPLHF
TGTGCCAGCAGCCCCCGGTTGGGTGACAGGGGATCACCCCTCCACTTT
>many|-|TRBV5-1|TRBJ2-1
CASSFTVGTMNEQFF
TGCGCCAGCAGCTTCACAGTGGGGACAATGAATGAGCAGTTCTTC
>-|TRBD1|TRBV7-9|TRBJ2-7
CASSKYHGTGGAYEQYF
TGTGCCAGCAGCAAATACCATGGGACAGGGGGCGCCTACGAGCAGTACTTC
>few|TRBD2|TRBV14|TRBJ2-1
CASSQLPGLAGGPHNEQFF
TGTGCCAGCAGCCAACTCCCGGGACTAGCGGGAGGGCCCCACAATGAGCAGTTCTTC
>-|TRBD2|TRBV5-1|TRBJ2-7
CASRPGGTIYEQYF
TGCGCCAGCAGACCTGGAGGGACTATATACGAGCAGTACTTC
>few|TRBD2|TRBV9|TRBJ2-1
CASSAVPGLAGGLPYNEQFF
TGTGCCAGCAGCGCCGTACCGGGACTAGCGGGAGGGCTGCCCTACAATGAGCAGTTCTTC
>few|TRBD2|TRBV20-1|TRBJ2-5
CSGRVALAAQETQYF
TGCAGTGGCAGAGTAGCCCTAGCGGCCCAAGAGACCCAGTACTTC
>few|-|TRBV5-1|TRBJ2-2
CASSLVGPNTGELFF
TGCGCCAGCAGCTTGGTAGGTCCGAACACCGGGGAGCTGTTTTTT
>many|TRBD2|TRBV20-1|TRBJ2-3
CSARDLGRAPDTQYF
TGCAGTGCTAGAGATTTGGGGAGGGCCCCGGATACGCAGTATTTT
>-|TRBD1|TRBV7-9|TRBJ2-2
CASGDRGPGNTGELFF
TGTGCCAGCGGGGACAGGGGTCCGGGGAACACCGGGGAGCTGTTTTTT
>many|-|TRBV2|TRBJ1-1
CASGKDSLNTEAFF
TGTGCCAGCGGAAAGGACAGCTTGAACACTGAAGCTTTCTTT
>many|-|TRBV30|TRBJ2-3
CAWSITDTQYF
TGTGCCTGGAGTATCACAGATACGCAGTATTTT
>many|-|TRBV12-3/TRBV12-4|TRBJ2-3
CASREGDTQYF
TGTGCCAGCAGGGAGGGAGATACGCAGTATTTT
>-|TRBD1|TRBV18|TRBJ1-2
CASLPDERGRIGGYTF
TGTGCCAGCTTACCGGACGAGAGGGGGCGAATTGGTGGCTACACCTTC
>many|-|TRBV20-1|TRBJ2-7
CSVFGRVSYEQYF
TGCAGTGTATTTGGCAGGGTCTCGTACGAGCAGTACTTC
>many|-|TRBV12-5|TRBJ2-3
CASGSGPITDLDTQYF
TGTGCTAGTGGTAGTGGGCCGATTACGGATCTAGATACGCAGTATTTT
>many|-|TRBV29-1|TRBJ1-1
CSVEALLTNTEAFF
TGCAGCGTTGAAGCCCTCTTGACGAACACTGAAGCTTTCTTT
>many|-|TRBV5-1|TRBJ2-7
CASSQQAPYEQYF
TGCGCCAGCAGCCAACAGGCTCCCTACGAGCAGTACTTC
>many|TRBD2|TRBV2|TRBJ2-7
CASRISGERQYF
TGTGCCAGCAGGATAAGCGGGGAACGGCAGTACTTC
>many|-|TRBV2|TRBJ1-1
CASSDWGGTEAFF
TGTGCCAGCAGTGATTGGGGTGGCACTGAAGCTTTCTTT
>-|-|TRBV29-1|TRBJ2-3
CSVGDTQYF
TGCAGCGTTGGGGATACGCAGTATTTT
>many|-|TRBV18|TRBJ2-5
CASSPPSSETQYF
TGTGCCAGCTCACCACCTAGTTCAGAGACCCAGTACTTC
>many|-|TRBV5-1|TRBJ2-3
CASVKGPSLGIADTQYF
TGCGCCAGCGTTAAAGGGCCGAGTTTGGGAATCGCAGATACGCAGTATTTT
>many|TRBD2|TRBV7-8|TRBJ2-1
CASSSGLVRNEQFF
TGTGCCAGCAGCTCGGGACTAGTAAGGAATGAGCAGTTCTTC
>many|TRBD2|TRBV2|TRBJ2-1
CASSEAVGLAGEQFF
TGTGCCAGCAGTGAAGCGGTAGGACTAGCAGGGGAGCAGTTCTTC
>many|-|TRBV12-3/TRBV12-4|TRBJ1-1
CASSLTRSYTEAFF
TGTGCCAGCAGTTTAACCAGGAGTTACACTGAAGCTTTCTTT
>many|TRBD2|TRBV27|TRBJ2-5
CASSPGTSTETQYF
TGTGCCAGCAGTCCCGGGACTAGCACTGAGACCCAGTACTTC
>many|-|TRBV12-3/TRBV12-4|TRBJ2-1
CASSLNRWNEQFF
TGTGCCAGCAGTTTAAACAGGTGGAATGAGCAGTTCTTC
>-|TRBD1|TRBV13|TRBJ1-6
CASSYRGTGSNSPLHF
TGTGCCAGCAGCTATCGGGGGACAGGGTCTAATTCACCCCTCCACTTT
>many|-|TRBV10-1|TRBJ2-7
CASSEGISNEQYF
TGCGCCAGCAGTGAGGGGATAAGCAACGAGCAGTACTTC
>-|TRBD2|TRBV29-1|TRBJ2-3
CSVGGLADTQYF
TGCAGCGTGGGGGGACTAGCGGATACGCAGTATTTT
>-|TRBD2|TRBV20-1|TRBJ2-1
CSAPTSGNREQFF
TGCAGTGCCCCGACTAGCGGGAATCGTGAGCAGTTCTTC
>many|TRBD2|TRBV12-3/TRBV12-4|TRBJ2-7
CASTTGTSVREQYF
TGTGCCAGCACTACCGGGACTAGCGTCCGGGAGCAGTACTTC
>few|TRBD1|TRBV19|TRBJ2-2
CASSNPPGQVTGELFF
TGTGCCAGTAGTAACCCACCCGGACAGGTCACCGGGGAGCTGTTTTTT
>-|-|TRBV27|TRBJ1-6
CASRTGNPIGVPLHF
TGTGCCAGCAGAACAGGGAACCCAATAGGGGTACCCCTCCACTTT
>many|-|TRBV3-1|TRBJ2-1
CASRDMPPRNEQFF
TGTGCCAGCAGGGACATGCCTCCCCGCAATGAGCAGTTCTTC
>-|-|TRBV7-3|TRBJ2-7
CASSLTRTQEQYF
TGTGCCAGCAGCTTAACGCGGACCCAAGAGCAGTACTTC
>-|-|TRBV12-3/TRBV12-4|TRBJ1-4
CASSDGGASEKLFF
TGTGCCAGCAGCGACGGGGGGGCATCGGAAAAACTGTTTTTT
>-|-|TRBV28|TRBJ1-1
CASRGGGGESTEAFF
TGTGCCAGCAGGGGCGGGGGGGGCGAGTCCACTGAAGCTTTCTTT
>few|-|TRBV18|TRBJ2-3
CASSSLTDGTDTQYF
TGTGCCAGCTCATCGCTGACGGACGGCACAGATACGCAGTATTTT
>-|-|TRBV24-1|TRBJ2-3
CATSDPSIVGVDTQYF
TGTGCCACCAGTGATCCCTCGATAGTAGGAGTGGATACGCAGTATTTT
>few|-|TRBV2|TRBJ1-5
CASSESQPQHF
TGTGCCAGCAGTGAATCTCAGCCCCAGCATTTT
>many|TRBD1|TRBV20-1|TRBJ2-7
CSALKQGGYEQYF
TGCAGTGCCCTTAAACAGGGGGGTTACGAGCAGTACTTC
>few|TRBD1|TRBV24-1|TRBJ2-1
CATSEGTGAYNEQFF
TGTGCCACCAGTGAAGGGACAGGGGCCTACAATGAGCAGTTCTTC